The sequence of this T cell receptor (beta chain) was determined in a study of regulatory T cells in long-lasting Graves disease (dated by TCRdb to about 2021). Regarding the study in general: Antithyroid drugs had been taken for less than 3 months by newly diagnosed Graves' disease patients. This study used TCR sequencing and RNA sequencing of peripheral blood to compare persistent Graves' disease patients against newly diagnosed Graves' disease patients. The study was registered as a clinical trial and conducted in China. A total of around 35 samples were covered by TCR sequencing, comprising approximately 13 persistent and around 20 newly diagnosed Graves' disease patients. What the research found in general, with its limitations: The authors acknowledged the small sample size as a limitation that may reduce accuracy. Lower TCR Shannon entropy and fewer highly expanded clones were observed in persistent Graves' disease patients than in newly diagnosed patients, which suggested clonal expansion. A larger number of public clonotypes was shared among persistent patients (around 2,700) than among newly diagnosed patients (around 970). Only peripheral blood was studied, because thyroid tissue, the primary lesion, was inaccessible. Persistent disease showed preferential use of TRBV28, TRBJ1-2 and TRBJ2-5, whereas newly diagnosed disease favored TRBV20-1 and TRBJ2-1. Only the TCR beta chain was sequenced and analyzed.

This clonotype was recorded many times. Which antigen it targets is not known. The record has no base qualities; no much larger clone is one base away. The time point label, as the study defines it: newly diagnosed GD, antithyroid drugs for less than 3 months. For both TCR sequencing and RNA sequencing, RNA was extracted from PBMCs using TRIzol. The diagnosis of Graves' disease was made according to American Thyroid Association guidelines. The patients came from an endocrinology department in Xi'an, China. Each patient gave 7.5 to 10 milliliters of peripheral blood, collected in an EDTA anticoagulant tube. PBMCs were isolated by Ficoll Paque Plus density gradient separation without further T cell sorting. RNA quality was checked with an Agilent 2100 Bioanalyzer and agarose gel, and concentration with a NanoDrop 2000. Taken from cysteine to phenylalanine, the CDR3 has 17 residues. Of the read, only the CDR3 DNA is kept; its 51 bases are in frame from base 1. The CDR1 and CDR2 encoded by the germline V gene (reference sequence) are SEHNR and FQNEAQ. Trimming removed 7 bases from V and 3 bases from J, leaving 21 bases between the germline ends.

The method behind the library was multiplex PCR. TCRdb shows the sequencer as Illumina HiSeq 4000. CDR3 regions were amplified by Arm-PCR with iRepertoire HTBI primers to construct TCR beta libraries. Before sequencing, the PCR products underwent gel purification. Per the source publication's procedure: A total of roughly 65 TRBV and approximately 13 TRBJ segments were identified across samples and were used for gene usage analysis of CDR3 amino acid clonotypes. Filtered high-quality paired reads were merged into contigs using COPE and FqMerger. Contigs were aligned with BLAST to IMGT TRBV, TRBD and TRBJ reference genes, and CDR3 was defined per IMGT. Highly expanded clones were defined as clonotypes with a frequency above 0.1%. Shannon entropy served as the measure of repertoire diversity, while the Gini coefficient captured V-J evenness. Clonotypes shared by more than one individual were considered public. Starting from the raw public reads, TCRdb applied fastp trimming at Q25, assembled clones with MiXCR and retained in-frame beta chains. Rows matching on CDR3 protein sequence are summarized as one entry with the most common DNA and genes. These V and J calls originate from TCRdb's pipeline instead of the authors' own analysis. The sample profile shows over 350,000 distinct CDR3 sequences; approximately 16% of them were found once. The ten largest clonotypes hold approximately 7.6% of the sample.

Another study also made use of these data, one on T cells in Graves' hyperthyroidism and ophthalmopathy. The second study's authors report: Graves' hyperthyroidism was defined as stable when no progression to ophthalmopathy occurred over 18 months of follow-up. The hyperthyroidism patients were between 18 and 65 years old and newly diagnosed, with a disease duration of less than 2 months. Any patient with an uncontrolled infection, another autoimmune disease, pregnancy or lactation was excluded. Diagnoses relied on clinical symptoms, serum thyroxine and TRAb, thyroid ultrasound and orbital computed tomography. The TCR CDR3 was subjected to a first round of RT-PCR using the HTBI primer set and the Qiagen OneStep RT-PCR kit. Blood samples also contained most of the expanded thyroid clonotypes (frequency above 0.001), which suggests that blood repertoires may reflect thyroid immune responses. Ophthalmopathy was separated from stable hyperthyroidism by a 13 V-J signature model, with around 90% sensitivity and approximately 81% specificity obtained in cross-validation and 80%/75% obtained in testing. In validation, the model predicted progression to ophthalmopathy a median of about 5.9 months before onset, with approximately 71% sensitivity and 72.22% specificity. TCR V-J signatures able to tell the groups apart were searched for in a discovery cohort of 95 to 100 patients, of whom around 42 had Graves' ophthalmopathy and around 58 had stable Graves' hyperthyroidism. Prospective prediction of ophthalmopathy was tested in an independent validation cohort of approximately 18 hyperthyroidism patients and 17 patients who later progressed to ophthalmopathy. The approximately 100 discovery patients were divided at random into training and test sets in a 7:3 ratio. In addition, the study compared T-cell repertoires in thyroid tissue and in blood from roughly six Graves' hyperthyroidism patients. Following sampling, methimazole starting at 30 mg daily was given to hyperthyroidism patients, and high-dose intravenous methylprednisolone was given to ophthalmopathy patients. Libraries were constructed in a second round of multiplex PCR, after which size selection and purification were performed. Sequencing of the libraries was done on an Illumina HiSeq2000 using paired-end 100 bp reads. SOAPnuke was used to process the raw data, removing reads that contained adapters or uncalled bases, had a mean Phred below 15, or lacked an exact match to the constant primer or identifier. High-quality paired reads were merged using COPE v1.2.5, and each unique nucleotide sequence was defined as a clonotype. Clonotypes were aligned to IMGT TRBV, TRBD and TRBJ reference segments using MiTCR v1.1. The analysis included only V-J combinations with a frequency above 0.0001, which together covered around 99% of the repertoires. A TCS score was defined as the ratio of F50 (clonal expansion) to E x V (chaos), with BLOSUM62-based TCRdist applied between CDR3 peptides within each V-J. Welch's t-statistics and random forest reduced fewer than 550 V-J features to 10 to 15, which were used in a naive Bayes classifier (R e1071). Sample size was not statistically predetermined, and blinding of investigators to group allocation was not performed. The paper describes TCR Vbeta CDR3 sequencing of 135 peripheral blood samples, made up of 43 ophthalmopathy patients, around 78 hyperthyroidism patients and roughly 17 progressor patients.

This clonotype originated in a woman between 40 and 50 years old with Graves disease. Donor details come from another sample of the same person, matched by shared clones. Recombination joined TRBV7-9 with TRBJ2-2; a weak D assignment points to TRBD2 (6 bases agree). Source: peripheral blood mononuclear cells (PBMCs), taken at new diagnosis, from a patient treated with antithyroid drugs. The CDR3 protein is CASTPGPSGEDTGELFF. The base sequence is TGTGCCAGCACCCCAGGTCCATCCGGGGAGGACACCGGGGAGCTGTTTTTT.